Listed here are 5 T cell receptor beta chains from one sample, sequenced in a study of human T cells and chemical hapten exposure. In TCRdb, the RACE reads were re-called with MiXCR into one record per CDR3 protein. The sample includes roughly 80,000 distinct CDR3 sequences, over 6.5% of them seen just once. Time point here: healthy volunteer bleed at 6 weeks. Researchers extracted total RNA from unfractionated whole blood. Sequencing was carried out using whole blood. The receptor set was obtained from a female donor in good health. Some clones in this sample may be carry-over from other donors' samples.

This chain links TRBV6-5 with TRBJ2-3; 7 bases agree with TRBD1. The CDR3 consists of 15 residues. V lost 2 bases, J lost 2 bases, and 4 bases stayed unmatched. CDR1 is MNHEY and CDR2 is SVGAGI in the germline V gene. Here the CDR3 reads CASSYQTGSTDTQYF. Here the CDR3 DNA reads TGTGCCAGCAGTTACCAGACAGGGTCCACAGATACGCAGTATTTT.

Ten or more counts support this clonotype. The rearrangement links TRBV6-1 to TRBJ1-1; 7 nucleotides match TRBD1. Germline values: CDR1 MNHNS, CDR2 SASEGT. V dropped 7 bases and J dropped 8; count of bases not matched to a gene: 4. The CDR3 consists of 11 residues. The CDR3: CASTGTVEAFF. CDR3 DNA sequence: TGTGCCAGCACCGGGACAGTAGAAGCTTTCTTT.

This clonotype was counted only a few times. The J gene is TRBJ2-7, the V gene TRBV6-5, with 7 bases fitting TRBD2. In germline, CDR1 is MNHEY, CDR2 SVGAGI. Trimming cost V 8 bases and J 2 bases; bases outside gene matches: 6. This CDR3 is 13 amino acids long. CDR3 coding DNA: TGTGCCAGCTCCAAGGCGGGGGCCTACGAGCAGTACTTC. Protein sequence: CASSKAGAYEQYF.

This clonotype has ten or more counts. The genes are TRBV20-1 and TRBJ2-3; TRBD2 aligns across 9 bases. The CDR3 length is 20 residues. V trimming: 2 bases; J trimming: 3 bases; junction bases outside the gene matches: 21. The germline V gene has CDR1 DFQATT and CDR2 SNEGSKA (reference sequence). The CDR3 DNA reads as TGCAGTGCTAGAAGTAGAGGGCGGGGGGGCGTATGGGATGATACAGATACGCAGTATTTT. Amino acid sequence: CSARSRGRGGVWDDTDTQYF.

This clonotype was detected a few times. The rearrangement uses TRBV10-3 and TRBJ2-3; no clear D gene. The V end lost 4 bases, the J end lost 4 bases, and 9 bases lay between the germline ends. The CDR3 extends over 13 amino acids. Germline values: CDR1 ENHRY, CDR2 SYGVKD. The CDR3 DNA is TGTGCCATCAGTGCTTATCAGCCAGATACGCAGTATTTT. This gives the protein CAISAYQPDTQYF.